The next 5 T cell receptor beta chains were all read from a single sample in a study of cytomegalovirus exposure and HLA in healthy donors. Clones were read by immunoSEQ multiplex PCR, and TCRdb kept only the in-frame ones, dropping some. The sample carries 120,000 or so clones, about 83% recorded once. Input material: PBMCs. These receptors came from a woman in her twenties or thirties in good health and CMV-seronegative.

This chain uses TRBV30 with TRBJ2-2; TRBD2 matches 13 bases. The V and J ends lost 0 bases and 7 bases, in that order; junction bases with no gene match: 5. The CDR3 spans 16 residues. The germline gives CDR1 GTSNPN, CDR2 SVGIG (reference sequence). The CDR3 DNA sequence: TGTGCCTGGAGTGTACGACTAGCGGGGGGCCTCGGGGAGCTGTTTTTT. Translation gives CAWSVRLAGGLGELFF.

The V call is TRBV27, the J call TRBJ1-2; tentatively, D is TRBD1 (5 bases). Germline CDR1 and CDR2: MNHEY and SMNVEV (reference sequence). The CDR3 runs 14 residues. Trimming left V 3 bases short and J 8 bases short, with 16 bases between. For the CDR3, the DNA is TGTGCCAGCAGTTTGGGGGGGAGTTGGCGAGGCTACACCTTC. Amino acids: CASSLGGSWRGYTF.

This chain uses TRBV11-3 with TRBJ2-3; 13 bases fit TRBD2. The V and J ends lost 4 bases and 5 bases, in that order; junction bases with no gene match: 6. This CDR3 has 16 amino acids. From germline, CDR1 is SGHNT and CDR2 YENEEA. The CDR3 region is CASSSGTSGVLDTQYF. The CDR3 DNA is TGTGCCAGCAGCTCGGGGACTAGCGGGGTTTTAGATACGCAGTATTTT.

This sequence joins TRBV6-6 and TRBJ1-5, with TRBD1 identical over 8 bases. This CDR3 region has 15 residues. Germline CDR1 reads MNHNY; CDR2 reads SVGAGI (reference sequence). The J segment lost 6 bases and the V segment lost 4 bases, leaving 8 bases of the junction unmatched. This chain's CDR3 is CASSSRGPGSQPQHF. In DNA, the CDR3 is TGTGCCAGCAGTTCCAGGGGGCCTGGAAGTCAGCCCCAGCATTTT.

The DNA for the CDR3 is TGCGCCAGCAGTGAGTCGGAGTTCCCGGCCTATGGCTACACCTTC. It is translated as CASSESEFPAYGYTF. The chain joins TRBV10-1 to TRBJ1-2; no clear D gene. CDR3 length: 15 residues. V lost 0 bases and J lost 4, with 12 bases in between. The V gene's germline CDR1 is WNHNN and CDR2 SYGVQD (reference sequence).